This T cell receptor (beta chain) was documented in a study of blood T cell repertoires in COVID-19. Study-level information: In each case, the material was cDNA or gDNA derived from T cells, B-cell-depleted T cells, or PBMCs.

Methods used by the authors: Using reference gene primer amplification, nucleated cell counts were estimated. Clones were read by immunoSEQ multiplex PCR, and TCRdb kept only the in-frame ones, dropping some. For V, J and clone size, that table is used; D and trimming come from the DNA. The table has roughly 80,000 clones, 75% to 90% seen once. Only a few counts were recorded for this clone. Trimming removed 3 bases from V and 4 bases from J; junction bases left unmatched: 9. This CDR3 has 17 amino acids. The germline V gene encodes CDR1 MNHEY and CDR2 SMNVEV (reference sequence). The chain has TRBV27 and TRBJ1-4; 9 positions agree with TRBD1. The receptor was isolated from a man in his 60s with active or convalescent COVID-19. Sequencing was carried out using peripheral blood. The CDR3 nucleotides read TGTGCCAGCAGTTTTTCTACAGGGGGCGCTTTTAATGAAAAACTGTTTTTT. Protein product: CASSFSTGGAFNEKLFF. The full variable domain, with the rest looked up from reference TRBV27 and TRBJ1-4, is EAQVTQNPRYLITVTGKKLTVTCSQNMNHEYMSWYRQDPGLGLRQIYYSMNVEVTDKGDVPEGYKVSRKEKRNFPLILESPSPNQTSLYFCASSFSTGGAFNEKLFFGSGTQLSVL.